This TCR beta chain was captured by sequencing in a study of shared clonotypes between healthy human individuals. Genomic DNA of each subset was evenly split across several immunoSEQ plates. Authors' methods: Filtering differed because ImmunoSEQ produced junction-only sequences that carried no quality scores. TCRdb's copy holds only in-frame clones and misses some; the assay was immunoSEQ multiplex PCR. For V, J and clone size, that table is used; D and trimming come from the DNA. The sample lists 2 million or so clones; over 85% were seen once. Of note for this clone: Other DNA sequences of this sample code for an identical CDR3.

As defined, naive CD8 cells were CD45RO-negative and positively selected for CCR7, with terminally differentiated effector memory CD45RA+ cells excluded. The V gene's germline CDR1 is MGHRA and CDR2 YSYEKL. V lost 4 bases and J 2 bases, leaving 2 bases between the germline ends. The CDR3 is made up of 12 amino acids. The chain uses TRBV4-1 and TRBJ2-2, with D hard to call. The clonotype originates from a man aged 18 to 29 in good health. Sample: naive CD8+ T cells sorted from blood. The CDR3 protein is CASSLNTGELFF. CDR3 nucleotides: TGCGCCAGCAGCCTAAACACCGGGGAGCTGTTTTTT.